This T cell receptor (beta chain) was profiled in a study of blood T cell repertoires in COVID-19. For the study at large: In each case, the material was cDNA or gDNA derived from T cells, B-cell-depleted T cells, or PBMCs.

Only in-frame clones appear in the TCRdb table, and some are missing; sequencing was by immunoSEQ multiplex PCR. The sample carries more than 25,000 clones, roughly 85% recorded once. There are a few counts of this clone. Germline values: CDR1 SGHRS, CDR2 YFSETQ. J was trimmed by 7 bases and V by 5 bases; bases with no gene match: 10. This CDR3 is 15 amino acids long. The clonotype comes from an elderly woman with COVID-19, enrolled during active disease. V gene TRBV5-1 combines with J gene TRBJ2-2; 8 bases line up with TRBD1. The sequenced material came from peripheral blood. CDR3 nucleotide sequence: TGCGCCAGCAGGCCTCGGACAGGGAATGGCGGGGAGCTGTTTTTT. Encoded protein: CASRPRTGNGGELFF. The full variable domain, with the rest looked up from reference TRBV5-1 and TRBJ2-2, is KAGVTQTPRYLIKTRGQQVTLSCSPISGHRSVSWYQQTPGQGLQFLFEYFSETQRNKGNFPGRFSGRQFSNSRSEMNVSTLELGDSALYLCASRPRTGNGGELFFGEGSRLTVL.